Detailed here is one TCR beta chain. The antigen remains unidentified. PCR amplification relied on 60 Vbeta primers (plus 13 Jbeta primers). Profiling relied on immunoSEQ multiplex PCR, and the TCRdb table lists in-frame clones only, not all of them. The sample carries about 110,000 clones, under 85% recorded once. This sample stems from a study of cytomegalovirus exposure and HLA in healthy donors. For the study at large: A prior study identified roughly 110 million unique TCR beta sequences from around 180 million T cells. Broader study findings: After further analysis at a later stage, around 17,000 TCR beta sequences were associated with HLA alleles at 0.05 false discovery rate.

Sequencing was carried out using PBMCs. This clonotype was obtained from a man aged 25 to 40 in good health and CMV-seropositive.

CDR3 DNA sequence: TGTGCCAGCAGCTTCGGGGGATCCAATGAAAAACTGTTTTTT. As protein: CASSFGGSNEKLFF. The chain uses TRBV7-8 and TRBJ1-4, with a possible D match to TRBD1 (5 bases). The CDR3 extends over 14 amino acids. With 3 bases removed from V and 5 bases from J, the gap between germline ends came to 10 bases. Germline V gives CDR1 SGHVS, CDR2 FQNEAQ. The whole variable domain, remainder taken from reference TRBV7-8 and TRBJ1-4, is GAGVSQSPRYKVAKRGQDVALRCDPISGHVSLFWYQQALGQGPEFLTYFQNEAQLDKSGLPSDRFFAERPEGSVSTLKIQRTQQEDSAVYLCASSFGGSNEKLFFGSGTQLSVL.